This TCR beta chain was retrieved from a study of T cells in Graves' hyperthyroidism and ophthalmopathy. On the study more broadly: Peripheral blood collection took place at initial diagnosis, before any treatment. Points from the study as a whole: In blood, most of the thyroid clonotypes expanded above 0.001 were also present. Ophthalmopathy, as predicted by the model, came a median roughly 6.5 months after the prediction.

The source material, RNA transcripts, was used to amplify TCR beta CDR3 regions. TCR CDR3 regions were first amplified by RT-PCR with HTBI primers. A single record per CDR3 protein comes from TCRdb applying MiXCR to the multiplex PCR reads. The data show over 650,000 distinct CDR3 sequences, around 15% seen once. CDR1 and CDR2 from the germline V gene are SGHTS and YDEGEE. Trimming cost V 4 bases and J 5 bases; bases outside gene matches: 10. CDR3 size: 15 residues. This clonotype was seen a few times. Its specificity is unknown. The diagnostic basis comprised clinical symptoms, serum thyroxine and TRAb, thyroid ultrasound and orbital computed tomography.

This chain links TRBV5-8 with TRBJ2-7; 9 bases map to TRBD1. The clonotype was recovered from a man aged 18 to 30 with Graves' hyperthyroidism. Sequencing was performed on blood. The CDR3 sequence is CASSLLGTGFHEQYF. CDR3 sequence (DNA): TGTGCCAGCAGCCTTCTCGGGACAGGGTTCCACGAGCAGTACTTC.